The clone carrying this T cell receptor beta chain was found a few times. Its target is unknown. This sample was included in a study of beta chain features in type 1 diabetes. The wider study: In age, gender and cell yields, patients were similar to healthy donors.

Study results and caveats: Unsettled here was the matter of whether HLA type influences TCRB rearrangement. Fewer junction insertions and more nucleotide deletions appeared in type 1 diabetes patients.

A heparinised blood draw that averaged about 116 mL was obtained once from each donor. V lost 2 bases and J lost 13, with 16 bases in between. Per the germline V gene, CDR1 is SGHRS and CDR2 is YFSETQ. The CDR3 is 13 amino acids. Reverse transcription of all isolated RNA meant that expressed TCRB transcripts were sequenced. Produced via immunoSEQ multiplex PCR; TCRdb's table is partial and in-frame only. This table has about 140,000 clones, over 8% appearing once. Sequencing input: central memory CD4+ T cells from blood. The chain uses TRBV5-1 and TRBJ2-1, with D tentatively TRBD1 (6 bases). This TCR was recovered from a woman aged 40 to 49 in good health. The CDR3 DNA is TGCGCCAGCAGCTTCACAGGGTCCGACGATCAGTTCTTC. It yields the protein CASSFTGSDDQFF.